Below are 31 T cell receptor beta chains sequenced from a single sample in a study of blood T cells in healthy people across ages. A J-beta primer mix and a sample-barcoded 5' primer were used in a second PCR of roughly 7 to 12 cycles. One entry per CDR3 protein results from TCRdb running MiXCR on the 5' RACE reads. The table lists roughly 680,000 distinct CDR3 sequences, roughly half of them singletons. The sequencing input was blood. These receptors all come from a woman of 80 years or more in good health.

A word on this clonotype: A much larger clone differs from this one at a single base, so this may be a read error. The V call is TRBV2, the J call TRBJ2-7; D remains ambiguous. The CDR3 length is 10 residues. Germline V CDR1 and CDR2: SNHLY, FYNNEI. Trimming shortened V by 7 bases and J by 4 bases, and 5 bases separated the two germline ends. The DNA for the CDR3 is TGTGCCAGCAACGGTTACGAGCAGTACTTC. Protein sequence: CASNGYEQYF.

This clonotype was recorded at least ten times. This sequence joins TRBV4-2 and TRBJ2-3, with D perhaps matching TRBD1 (6 bases). Trimming removed 6 bases from V and 4 bases from J, with 14 bases in between. The CDR3 spans 14 residues. From germline, CDR1 is LGHNA and CDR2 YNFKEQ. CDR3 nucleotide sequence: TGTGCCAGCAGTCCTGGGGGCAGTTCAGATACGCAGTATTTT. Its protein product is CASSPGGSSDTQYF.

In this sample, this clonotype turned up a few times. This rearrangement joins TRBV5-1 to TRBJ2-2; 11 positions match TRBD2. CDR3 length equals 20 residues. Trimming cost V 4 bases and J 1 base; bases outside gene matches: 15. CDR1 is SGHRS and CDR2 is YFSETQ in the germline V gene. The CDR3 here is CASSPGPGTSGRENTGELFF. The CDR3 coding sequence is TGCGCCAGCAGCCCTGGGCCCGGGACTAGCGGAAGAGAGAACACCGGGGAGCTGTTTTTT.

This clonotype was seen once. This chain links TRBV4-2 with TRBJ2-3, with 13 positions matching TRBD2. Germline CDR1 LGHNA, CDR2 YNFKEQ. This CDR3 spans 17 amino acids. V was clipped by 0 bases and J by 9 bases; unmatched bases: 9. The CDR3 DNA sequence: TGTGCCAGCAGCCAAGATAGGACTAGCGGGAGCCGAGGGACGCAGTATTTT. It yields the protein CASSQDRTSGSRGTQYF.

This clonotype was picked up a small number of times. The chain joins TRBV29-1 to TRBJ2-5; D remains ambiguous. The germline V and J ends were trimmed by 0 bases and 0 bases, with 11 bases remaining between them. This CDR3 comprises 15 residues. Germline V CDR1 and CDR2: SQVTM, ANQGSEA. Here the CDR3 reads CSVEDHGKYQETQYF. CDR3 sequence (DNA): TGCAGCGTTGAAGATCACGGCAAGTACCAAGAGACCCAGTACTTC.

The chain employs TRBV3-1 and TRBJ2-5; D is unresolved. The DNA end lines up better with TRBJ2-7; the J call may be wrong. CDR3 length equals 12 residues. Germline CDR1 is LGHDT and CDR2 is YNNKEL (reference sequence). CDR3 in DNA: TGTGCCAGCAGCCACGCAACCTACGAGCAGTACTTC. It yields the protein CASSHATYEQYF.

This clonotype was seen more than once but under ten times. The V call is TRBV27, the J call TRBJ1-1, with 10 bases lining up with TRBD1. The CDR3 contains 15 residues. Germline V gene sequence: CDR1 MNHEY, CDR2 SMNVEV (reference sequence). Trimming removed 6 bases from V and 1 base from J; junction bases left unmatched: 5. DNA for the CDR3: TGTGCCAGCAGGGACAGGGGGTATAGGAACACTGAAGCTTTCTTT. It codes for CASRDRGYRNTEAFF.

This clonotype was detected ten times or more. The rearrangement joins TRBV9 to TRBJ2-3; D may be TRBD2 (6 bases). The V gene lost 0 bases and the J gene lost 9 bases, with 8 bases spanning the gap. The CDR3 has 12 amino acids. The germline V gene encodes CDR1 SGDLS and CDR2 YYNGEE. The CDR3 here is CASSVVGGTQYF. DNA of the CDR3: TGTGCCAGCAGCGTAGTTGGGGGGACGCAGTATTTT.

The chain is built from TRBV6-5 and TRBJ2-7; 9 nucleotides line up with TRBD1. The CDR3 is 16 residues long. From germline, CDR1 is MNHEY and CDR2 SVGAGI. V was pared by 5 bases and J by 3 bases, with 11 bases of the junction left unmatched. CDR3 DNA: TGTGCCAGCAGTAGGCTCCCGGGACAGGGATTCTACGAGCAGTACTTC. Translating gives CASSRLPGQGFYEQYF.

The CDR3 protein is CASSYFSAGGREQFF. In DNA form, the CDR3 reads TGTGCCAGCAGTTACTTCTCGGCAGGCGGGCGAGAGCAGTTCTTC. The rearrangement joins TRBV6-2 or TRBV6-3 to TRBJ2-1; D is possibly TRBD2 (5 bases). Germline CDR1 MNHEY, CDR2 SVGEGT. V shed 1 base and J shed 10 bases, with 17 bases lying between them. The CDR3 contains 15 residues.

V is TRBV10-3 and J is TRBJ1-2; D possibly corresponds to TRBD1 (5 bases). CDR1 and CDR2 (germline): ENHRY, SYGVKD. V was trimmed by 10 bases and J by 6 bases, leaving 18 bases between them. The CDR3 spans 13 residues. In nucleotides, the CDR3 is TGTGCCACTAATCAGAGGGGCGAAGATGGCTACACCTTC. It encodes CATNQRGEDGYTF.

This clonotype has a handful of counts. V is TRBV20-1 and J is TRBJ1-5, with no clear D. Germline V gene data show CDR1 as DFQATT and CDR2 as SNEGSKA (reference sequence). V was pared by 1 base and J by 4 bases, with 8 bases between. There are 13 residues in the CDR3. In DNA form, the CDR3 reads TGCAGTGCTAGAGGAATGGAAAATCAGCCCCAGCATTTT. Protein product: CSARGMENQPQHF.

This clonotype was observed a single time. The chain employs TRBV12-3 or TRBV12-4 and TRBJ2-1; 8 nucleotides match TRBD1. Unmatched junction bases numbered 16, after V lost 1 base and J lost 5 bases. The CDR3 sequence is 19 residues long. The CDR3 reads CASSLVPRGEDRVHNEQFF. The DNA for the CDR3 is TGTGCCAGCAGTTTAGTGCCAAGGGGAGAGGACAGGGTCCACAATGAGCAGTTCTTC.

As to this clonotype: A junction boundary mismatches the germline segment, possibly from a read error. The V gene is TRBV3-1, the J gene TRBJ2-3; unclear D gene. Germline V gives CDR1 LGHDT, CDR2 YNNKEL (reference sequence). This CDR3 contains 14 residues. The CDR3 coding sequence is TGTGCTAGCAGCCAAGAATCGGGCTGGGATACGCAGTATTTT. Residues: CASSQESGWDTQYF.

As regards this clonotype: A read error is possible here, since a much larger clone lies one base away. The rearrangement links TRBV20-1 to TRBJ2-3; TRBD1 might be the D (5 bases). The V and J ends lost 6 bases and 4 bases respectively, with 14 bases between them. The CDR3 sequence is 13 residues long. The germline V gene has CDR1 DFQATT and CDR2 SNEGSKA (reference sequence). The CDR3 is CSAEKGEADTQYF. The CDR3 DNA follows: TGCAGTGCGGAGAAAGGGGAAGCAGATACGCAGTATTTT.

The chain joins TRBV12-5 to TRBJ1-2; possibly TRBD1 for D (5 bases). Trimming removed 0 bases from V and 0 bases from J, with 11 bases in between. The CDR3 has 16 residues. Germline CDR1 and CDR2: LGHNT and FRNRAP. The CDR3 protein is CASGLVGDRPNYGYTF. The CDR3 nucleotides read TGTGCTAGTGGTTTGGTAGGGGACCGACCTAACTATGGCTACACCTTC.

The V gene is TRBV7-3, the J gene TRBJ1-1; D not certain. The germline V gene has CDR1 SGHTA and CDR2 FQGTGA. The CDR3 consists of 21 residues. V was clipped by 2 bases and J by 4 bases, with 32 bases between them. CDR3 in amino acids: CASSLGDYGIFAKGLSTEAFF. DNA for the CDR3: TGTGCCAGCAGCTTAGGCGATTATGGGATCTTTGCAAAGGGATTATCCACTGAAGCTTTCTTT.

The chain links TRBV3-1 to TRBJ2-3, with 15 bases aligning to TRBD2. Germline V gene data show CDR1 as LGHDT and CDR2 as YNNKEL (reference sequence). V lost 2 bases, J lost 6 bases, and 6 bases stayed unmatched. CDR3 length equals 17 residues. As DNA, the CDR3 is TGTGCCAGCAGCCAATCCCGGACTAGCGGGGGGGCGGATACGCAGTATTTT. Its translation is CASSQSRTSGGADTQYF.

The chain links TRBV2 to TRBJ1-6; D unclear. The CDR3 extends over 13 amino acids. The germline gives CDR1 SNHLY, CDR2 FYNNEI. V was shortened by 4 bases and J by 11 bases, with 12 bases between the two germline ends. CDR3 nucleotide sequence: TGTGCCAGCAGTGCGGATTTACGCGCACCCCTCCACTTT. Translated: CASSADLRAPLHF. The variable domain in full, completed from reference TRBV2 and TRBJ1-6, reads EPEVTQTPSHQVTQMGQEVILRCVPISNHLYFYWYRQILGQKVEFLVSFYNNEISEKSEIFDDQFSVERPDGSNFTLKIRSTKLEDSAMYFCASSADLRAPLHFGNGTRLTVT.

V usage is TRBV6-5 and J usage is TRBJ2-1; D might be TRBD2 (5 bases). Germline V gives CDR1 MNHEY, CDR2 SVGAGI. The CDR3 spans 13 residues. Trimming shortened V by 6 bases and J by 9 bases, and 15 bases separated the two germline ends. The CDR3 spells CASSELVDGEQFF. CDR3 DNA: TGTGCCAGCAGCGAACTAGTCGACGGTGAGCAGTTCTTC.

As to this clonotype: Being one base from a much bigger clone, this may be a read error. This CDR3 is CASRTGPEGEQFF. In nucleotides, the CDR3 is TGCGCCAGCCGCACCGGTCCCGAGGGTGAGCAGTTCTTC. This chain connects TRBV5-1 to TRBJ2-1; possibly TRBD2 for D (5 bases). The CDR3 is made up of 13 amino acids. Germline V CDR1 and CDR2: SGHRS, YFSETQ. The ends were cut back, 7 bases at V and 9 bases at J, with 17 bases in the middle.

The chain employs TRBV4-2 and TRBJ2-3; 9 bases fit TRBD1. The CDR3 contains 16 residues. Germline CDR1 is LGHNA and CDR2 is YNFKEQ. Germline trimming cut 5 bases from V and 5 bases from J; bases unmatched to any gene: 11. The CDR3 protein is CASSIGTGSTLDTQYF. CDR3 coding DNA: TGTGCCAGCAGCATCGGGACAGGGTCAACACTAGATACGCAGTATTTT.

The chain carries TRBV4-2 and TRBJ2-4, with D possibly matching TRBD1 (5 bases). The DNA end lines up better with TRBJ2-7; the J call may be wrong. This CDR3 is built from 12 residues. Looked up from germline, CDR1 is LGHNA and CDR2 is YNFKEQ. The CDR3 loop reads CASSHVGREQYF. The CDR3 DNA sequence: TGTGCCAGCAGCCATGTGGGGCGCGAGCAGTACTTC.

This clonotype was seen more than once but under ten times. The chain recombines TRBV20-1 with TRBJ1-1; unclear D gene. Germline CDR1 DFQATT, CDR2 SNEGSKA (reference sequence). The CDR3 is 12 amino acids. Trimming left V 1 base short and J 9 bases short, with 12 bases between. The CDR3 loop is CSARVVDRKAFF. The DNA of the CDR3 is TGCAGTGCTAGAGTAGTTGACCGGAAAGCTTTCTTT.

This clonotype showed up many times. The rearrangement joins TRBV7-2 to TRBJ1-5; D is unclear. The CDR3 covers 14 residues. Trimming removed 5 bases from V and 4 bases from J, with 12 bases in between. The V gene's germline CDR1 is SGHTA and CDR2 FQGNSA. The CDR3 reads CASSQSLTNQPQHF. The CDR3 nucleotides are TGTGCCAGCAGCCAATCTCTTACGAATCAGCCCCAGCATTTT.

V usage is TRBV12-3 or TRBV12-4 and J usage is TRBJ2-7; D gene uncertain. The germline V and J ends were trimmed by 3 bases and 5 bases, with 11 bases remaining between them. The CDR3 runs 13 residues. In DNA, the CDR3 is TGTGCCAGCAGTTTGGCAGTTTTGGACGAGCAGTACTTC. Amino acid sequence: CASSLAVLDEQYF.

The chain joins TRBV2 to TRBJ2-7; 7 nucleotides agree with TRBD2. The ends lost 6 bases at V and 1 base at J; junction bases unmatched: 3. CDR1 and CDR2 (germline): SNHLY, FYNNEI. This CDR3 is built from 13 residues. Here the CDR3 reads CASRTSLSYEQYF. The CDR3, as DNA: TGTGCCAGCAGGACTAGCCTTTCCTACGAGCAGTACTTC.

This chain's CDR3 is CASSLGRRPYEQYF. For the CDR3, the DNA is TGTGCCAGCAGCTTAGGACGGCGGCCCTACGAGCAGTACTTC. The chain carries TRBV7-2 and TRBJ2-4; no reliable D call. The end of the DNA fits TRBJ2-7 better, so the J call may be wrong. This CDR3 is built from 14 residues. CDR1 and CDR2 (germline): SGHTA, FQGNSA.

The chain uses TRBV2 and TRBJ2-5; maybe TRBD2 (5 bases). Trimming left V 7 bases short and J 7 bases short, with 16 bases between. Germline assignment: CDR1 SNHLY and CDR2 FYNNEI. This CDR3 region has 13 residues. The CDR3 protein is CASNQDLSGTQYF. For the CDR3, the DNA is TGTGCCAGCAACCAGGACTTGAGCGGGACCCAGTACTTC.

This clonotype was counted only a few times. The rearrangement links TRBV5-1 to TRBJ1-2, with D perhaps TRBD1 (5 bases). V lost 0 bases and J 8 bases, leaving 5 bases between the germline ends. Looked up from germline, CDR1 is SGHRS and CDR2 is YFSETQ. The CDR3 is 11 amino acids. This CDR3 reads CASSLDRGYTF. DNA of the CDR3: TGCGCCAGCAGCTTGGACAGGGGCTACACCTTC.

For this clonotype: A junction boundary mismatches the germline segment, possibly from a read error. The chain uses TRBV24-1 and TRBJ1-3; D is undetermined. This CDR3 contains 15 residues. Germline CDR1 is KGHDR and CDR2 is SFDVKD. CDR3 DNA: TGTGCCGCCAGTGATTCCAGGACGACTGGAAACACCATATATTTT. It codes for CAASDSRTTGNTIYF.